This entry features one T cell receptor (beta chain) sequence. The data belong to a study of T cells expressing NK-cell markers. Turning to the study itself: All TCR beta repertoires analysed originated from sorted CD3+CD56+NKG2C+, CD3+CD56+NKG2C- and CD3+CD56-NKG2C+ T cells. One of the eight sequenced donors was seronegative, whereas the other seven were HCMV-seropositive.

With the 5' RACE reads reprocessed, TCRdb shows one record per CDR3 protein and no DNA. The specimen's table records roughly 380,000 distinct CDR3 sequences. The sample consisted of blood T cells: a sorted CD56 or NKG2C T cell subset, CD4+ or CD8+ T cells, or bulk PBMC T cells (not recorded which). The clonotype comes from a man between 18 and 69 years old in good health.

The CDR3 region is CSVVGGTGLTNEKLFF. The chain employs TRBV29-1 and TRBJ1-4; TCRdb proposes TRBD1, but this gene call is untestable without DNA. Germline V gene lookup returns CDR1 SQVTM and CDR2 ANQGSEA. The CDR3 spans 16 residues.